This is a list of T cell receptor beta chains from one sample in a study of blood T cell repertoires in COVID-19. Profiled with immunoSEQ multiplex PCR; TCRdb holds only in-frame clones, not every one. The data show 200,000 to 250,000 clones, roughly 84% seen once. Input material: peripheral blood. All receptors derive from a man aged 50-60 years who had recovered from COVID-19. The conserved cysteine and the conserved F or W are not part of the CDR3 here. A D gene is named only where the DNA matches it firmly.

d_call cdr3_length v_call cdr3_aa
TRBD1 12 TRBV18 ASSLLTGRTEAF
NA 13 TRBV11-2 ASSLDRTANSPLH
TRBD1 12 TRBV5-1 ASSRTTGWTEAF
TRBD2 11 TRBV9 ASSEGAGGEQY
NA 9 TRBV2 ASSERDTQY
TRBD1 12 TRBV5-1 ASRDREGGTEAF
NA 14 TRBV24-1 ATSDLRSGDSYEQY
TRBD1 17 TRBV30 AWSNPIQTRDRTSYEQY
TRBD2 12 TRBV7-9 ASSSTQRTSGQF
NA 12 TRBV3-1/TRBV3-2 ASSLGGPHTEAF
NA 11 TRBV5-6 ASSLPGNTEAF
TRBD1 14 TRBV28 ASRTPGTGGVQPQH